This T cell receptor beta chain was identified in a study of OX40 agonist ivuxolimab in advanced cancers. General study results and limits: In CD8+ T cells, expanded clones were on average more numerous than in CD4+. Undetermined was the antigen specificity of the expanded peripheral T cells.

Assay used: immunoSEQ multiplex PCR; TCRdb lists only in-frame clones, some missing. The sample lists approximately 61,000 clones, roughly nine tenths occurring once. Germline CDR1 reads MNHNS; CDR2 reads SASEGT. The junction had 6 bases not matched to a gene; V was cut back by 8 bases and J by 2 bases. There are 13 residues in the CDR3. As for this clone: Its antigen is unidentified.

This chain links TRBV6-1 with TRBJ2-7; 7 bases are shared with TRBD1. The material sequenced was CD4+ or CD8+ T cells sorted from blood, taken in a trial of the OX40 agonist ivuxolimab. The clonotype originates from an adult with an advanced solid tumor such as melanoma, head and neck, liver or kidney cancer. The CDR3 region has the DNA TGTGCCAGCCGGACAGGATACGCCTACGAGCAGTACTTC. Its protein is CASRTGYAYEQYF.